This passage covers 9 T cell receptor beta chains from one sample sequenced in a study of OX40 agonist ivuxolimab in advanced cancers. Measured with immunoSEQ multiplex PCR; TCRdb has only the in-frame clones, and not every one. The repertoire holds under 20,000 clones, with approximately 85% as singletons. This sample comprised CD4+ or CD8+ T cells sorted from blood, obtained in a trial of the OX40 agonist ivuxolimab. The receptors originated from an adult with an advanced solid tumor such as melanoma, head and neck, liver or kidney cancer.

The rearrangement joins TRBV27 to TRBJ2-2, with unresolved D. Germline-derived CDR1 and CDR2 are MNHEY and SMNVEV (reference sequence). V lost 0 bases and J lost 6, with 11 bases in between. This CDR3 has 15 residues. The CDR3 loop reads CASSLSILASGELFF. In DNA form, the CDR3 reads TGTGCCAGCAGTTTATCGATCTTGGCGTCCGGGGAGCTGTTTTTT.

The rearrangement joins TRBV6-1 to TRBJ2-1; D gene uncertain. This CDR3 is 16 amino acids long. The V end was cut by 2 bases, the J end by 0 bases, with 11 bases between. Looked up from germline, CDR1 is MNHNS and CDR2 is SASEGT. Written as DNA, the CDR3 is TGTGCCAGCAGTGAATCGGTTTTTAGCTCCTACAATGAGCAGTTCTTC. This encodes CASSESVFSSYNEQFF.

The chain links TRBV4-1 to TRBJ2-7; 9 bases are shared with TRBD2. Germline V gene lookup returns CDR1 MGHRA and CDR2 YSYEKL. The length of the CDR3 is 18 residues. J was trimmed by 0 bases and V by 4 bases; bases with no gene match: 13. The CDR3 nucleotides are TGCGCCAGCAGCCCCTCGCTGGTAGCGGGGGATAGCTCCTACGAGCAGTACTTC. Its protein product is CASSPSLVAGDSSYEQYF.

This clone has a handful of counts. The chain recombines TRBV19 with TRBJ1-5, with D tentatively TRBD1 (5 bases). This CDR3 is built from 13 residues. Trimming took off 7 bases at V and 7 bases at J, with 14 bases between the two ends. Germline assignment: CDR1 LNHDA and CDR2 SQIVND (reference sequence). CDR3 amino acids: CASMKQEGQPQHF. For the CDR3, the DNA is TGTGCCAGTATGAAACAGGAAGGGCAGCCCCAGCATTTT.

The V call is TRBV20-1, the J call TRBJ2-7; D is undetermined. Trimming left V 2 bases short and J 7 bases short, with 9 bases between. The CDR3 spans 11 residues. Germline lookup yields CDR1 DFQATT and CDR2 SNEGSKA (reference sequence). The CDR3 spells CSARWASEQYF. CDR3 coding DNA: TGCAGTGCTAGATGGGCGTCGGAGCAGTACTTC.

This rearrangement joins TRBV27 to TRBJ2-5; 9 bases are a match to TRBD1. The CDR3 is made up of 14 amino acids. V shed 8 bases, J shed 5 bases, and the junction held 9 bases outside the gene matches. The V gene's germline CDR1 is MNHEY and CDR2 SMNVEV (reference sequence). The CDR3 sequence: CASSVQGAWETQYF. The CDR3 DNA sequence: TGTGCCAGCTCAGTACAGGGGGCTTGGGAGACCCAGTACTTC.

CDR3 loop: CASSEVEAQGAQEQYF. CDR3 DNA sequence: TGTGCCAGCAGTGAAGTAGAGGCGCAGGGGGCGCAAGAGCAGTACTTC. The rearrangement uses TRBV6-1 and TRBJ2-7; 8 positions match TRBD1. Germline CDR1 is MNHNS and CDR2 is SASEGT. The CDR3 spans 16 residues. Losses at the gene ends were 1 base for V and 7 bases for J; bases not matched to a gene: 12.

This chain joins TRBV4-1 and TRBJ1-4; 7 bases line up with TRBD1. The length of the CDR3 is 17 residues. In germline, CDR1 is MGHRA, CDR2 YSYEKL. V was pared by 3 bases and J by 2 bases, with 9 bases of the junction left unmatched. CDR3 DNA: TGCGCCAGCAGCCAGCGACCTCTACAGGGGACTAATGAAAAACTGTTTTTT. Translated: CASSQRPLQGTNEKLFF.

The sample holds one count of this clone. V and J are TRBV6-5 and TRBJ1-5; TRBD1 aligns across 9 bases. The germline CDR1 and CDR2 sequences are MNHEY and SVGAGI. The J segment lost 9 bases and the V segment lost 6 bases, leaving 6 bases of the junction unmatched. This CDR3 has 13 amino acids. Written as DNA, the CDR3 is TGTGCCAGCAGCTCGGACAGGGGTAGGCCCCAGCATTTT. This sequence encodes CASSSDRGRPQHF.